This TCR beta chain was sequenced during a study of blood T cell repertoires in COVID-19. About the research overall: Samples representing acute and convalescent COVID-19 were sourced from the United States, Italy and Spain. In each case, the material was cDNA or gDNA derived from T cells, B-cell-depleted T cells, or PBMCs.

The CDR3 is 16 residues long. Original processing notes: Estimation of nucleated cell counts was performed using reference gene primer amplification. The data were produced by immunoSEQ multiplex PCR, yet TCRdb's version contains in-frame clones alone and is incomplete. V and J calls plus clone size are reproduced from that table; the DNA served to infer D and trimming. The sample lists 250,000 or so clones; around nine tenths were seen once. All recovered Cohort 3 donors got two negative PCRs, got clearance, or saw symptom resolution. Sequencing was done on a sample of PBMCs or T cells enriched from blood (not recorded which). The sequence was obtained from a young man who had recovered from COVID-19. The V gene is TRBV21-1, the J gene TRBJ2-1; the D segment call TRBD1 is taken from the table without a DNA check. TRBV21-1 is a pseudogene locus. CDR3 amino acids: CASSPRDREEYNEQFF. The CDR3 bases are TGTGCCAGCAGCCCGAGGGACAGGGAGGAGTACAATGAGCAGTTCTTC.